Listed here are 4 T cell receptor beta chains from one sample, sequenced in a study of follicular helper T cells after annual influenza vaccination. The time point denotes: 2015-2016 season, pre-vaccination. Sequencing was performed with immunoSEQ multiplex PCR; in TCRdb, only in-frame clones are kept and a portion is missing. Of approximately 6,000 clones listed, almost 85% are singletons. The sequencing used CXCR5+ CD38- circulating T follicular helper cells from blood, collected on the day of influenza vaccination. Stated subset: circulating Tfh, non-naive CD4+CXCR5+PD-1+ (ICOS+CD38+ or ICOS-CD38-). The receptors derive from an adult who received the influenza vaccine.

V gene TRBV28 combines with J gene TRBJ1-1; D not resolved. Germline lookup yields CDR1 MDHEN and CDR2 SYDVKM. This CDR3 has 14 amino acids. V was trimmed by 6 bases and J by 0 bases, leaving 11 bases between them. CDR3 in amino acids: CASRNRTVNTEAFF. Here the CDR3 DNA reads TGTGCCAGCAGAAATCGGACGGTGAACACTGAAGCTTTCTTT.

This clone was recorded once. The J gene is TRBJ2-7, the V gene TRBV15, with D perhaps TRBD2 (7 bases). The CDR3 is 14 amino acids. Germline CDR1 and CDR2: LNHNV and YYDKDF (reference sequence). The ends were cut back, 4 bases at V and 3 bases at J, with 13 bases in the middle. The CDR3 loop is CATSKGGAVYEQYF. CDR3 coding DNA: TGTGCCACCAGCAAAGGGGGGGCAGTCTACGAGCAGTACTTC.

This chain connects TRBV6-5 to TRBJ2-7; no reliable D call. The CDR3 is 11 amino acids. The germline CDR1 and CDR2 sequences are MNHEY and SVGAGI. V lost 5 bases, J lost 1 base, and 3 bases lay in between. The CDR3 DNA reads as TGTGCCAGCAGTAGATCCTACGAGCAGTACTTC. This codes for CASSRSYEQYF.

V gene TRBV5-8 combines with J gene TRBJ2-7; either TRBD1 or TRBD2 may fit D (5 bases each). Germline CDR1 SGHTS, CDR2 YDEGEE. Trimming took 1 base from V and 1 from J, leaving 9 bases between them. The length of the CDR3 is 14 residues. The CDR3 reads CASSLQRGSYEQYF. The CDR3 DNA reads as TGTGCCAGCAGCTTGCAGAGGGGATCCTACGAGCAGTACTTC.